The 26 T cell receptor beta chains below all came from one sample that was sequenced in a study of CD8+CD57+ T cells in acquired aplastic anemia. CDR3 and TCR beta VDJ profiling relied on a genomic DNA template. TCRdb re-called the reads through MiXCR, storing one row per CDR3 protein. The sample carries over 150,000 distinct CDR3 sequences, approximately 49% recorded once. The sample taken for sequencing was sorted CD4+, CD8+, or CD8+CD57+ T cells (not recorded which) from PBMCs. All receptors come from a human donor in good health, serving as a control.

The chain joins TRBV2 to TRBJ2-3; the match to TRBD2 covers 10 bases. Germline V gene data show CDR1 as SNHLY and CDR2 as FYNNEI. This CDR3 comprises 16 residues. The J segment lost 1 base and the V segment lost 3 bases, leaving 4 bases of the junction unmatched. This chain's CDR3 is CASSDLGTSGTDTQYF. The CDR3 bases are TGTGCCAGCAGTGATCTCGGGACTAGCGGCACAGATACGCAGTATTTT. The variable domain in full, with the rest retrieved from reference TRBV2 and TRBJ2-3, is EPEVTQTPSHQVTQMGQEVILRCVPISNHLYFYWYRQILGQKVEFLVSFYNNEISEKSEIFDDQFSVERPDGSNFTLKIRSTKLEDSAMYFCASSDLGTSGTDTQYFGPGTRLTVL.

This clonotype has a count of ten or more. CDR3 sequence (DNA): TGTGCCAGCAGCTCGGGACAGGGGATGAATCAGCCCCAGCATTTT. Translation gives CASSSGQGMNQPQHF. The rearrangement links TRBV11-2 to TRBJ1-5; 10 bases map to TRBD1. Per the germline V gene, CDR1 is SGHAT and CDR2 is FQNNGV. V was clipped by 4 bases and J by 4 bases; unmatched bases: 4. The CDR3 loop spans 15 amino acids.

The CDR3 spells CASRPGRLNSPLHF. The DNA for the CDR3 is TGTGCCAGTAGGCCTGGACGGTTAAATTCACCCCTCCACTTT. The V call is TRBV19, the J call TRBJ1-6; D remains unclear. In germline, CDR1 is LNHDA, CDR2 SQIVND (reference sequence). CDR3 length: 14 amino acids. Trimming left V 6 bases short and J 7 bases short, with 13 bases between. The variable domain in full, completed from reference TRBV19 and TRBJ1-6, reads DGGITQSPKYLFRKEGQNVTLSCEQNLNHDAMYWYRQDPGQGLRLIYYSQIVNDFQKGDIAEGYSVSREKKESFPLTVTSAQKNPTAFYLCASRPGRLNSPLHFGNGTRLTVT.

A few counts support this clonotype. CDR3 sequence (DNA): TGTGCCAGCAGCCAAGTAGGACAGATCTACGAGCAGTACTTC. It codes for CASSQVGQIYEQYF. This chain joins TRBV14 and TRBJ2-7, with D possibly TRBD1 on 6 matching bases. The CDR3 extends over 14 amino acids. Trimming removed 1 base at V and 3 bases at J, with 10 bases between. CDR1 is SGHDN and CDR2 is FVKESK in the germline V gene.

The table lists this clonotype with many counts. The genes are TRBV7-8 and TRBJ2-7, with D unclear. CDR1 is SGHVS and CDR2 is FQNEAQ in the germline V gene. The CDR3 runs to 14 residues. The germline V and J ends were trimmed by 2 bases and 3 bases, with 11 bases remaining between them. The DNA for the CDR3 is TGTGCCAGCAGCTTAAGGTTATTGGACTACGAGCAGTACTTC. As protein: CASSLRLLDYEQYF.

CDR3 in DNA: TGCGCCAGCAGCCAAGGGACTTGGGCTGTGGAGCGGGGGTTGAACACCGGGGAGCTGTTTTTT. Its translation: CASSQGTWAVERGLNTGELFF. The chain uses TRBV4-1 and TRBJ2-2; 8 bases map to TRBD2. The germline V gene encodes CDR1 MGHRA and CDR2 YSYEKL. After removal of 1 base from V and 1 base from J, the junction contained 17 bases not matched to a gene. The CDR3 spans 21 residues.

This clonotype was seen at least ten times. CDR3 amino acids: CASSSSRNTDTQYF. The CDR3 nucleotides read TGTGCCAGCAGCTCTAGCAGAAACACAGATACGCAGTATTTT. The V gene is TRBV11-3, the J gene TRBJ2-3, with a weak D call TRBD2 (5 bases). Germline CDR1 reads SGHNT; CDR2 reads YENEEA. The CDR3 length is 14 residues. Trimming removed 4 bases from V and 2 bases from J, with 10 bases in between.

At least ten counts were recorded for this clonotype. The chain couples TRBV7-8 to TRBJ2-7; 9 nucleotides align to TRBD2. The CDR3 contains 16 residues. Trimming took 3 bases from V and 0 from J; bases not matched to a gene: 6. Germline CDR1 SGHVS, CDR2 FQNEAQ. DNA of the CDR3: TGTGCCAGCAGCTTGCTAGCGGGGCCCAGCTCCTACGAGCAGTACTTC. Its protein product is CASSLLAGPSSYEQYF.

Concerning this clonotype: The junction differs from germline at one of its ends, possibly a read error. The chain uses TRBV5-1 and TRBJ1-1; D is undetermined. The CDR3 totals 14 residues. Germline V gene lookup returns CDR1 SGHRS and CDR2 YFSETQ. The CDR3 region has the DNA TGCGCCAGCAGCTTAAGTGCCCTGAACACTGAAGCTCTCTTT. It yields the protein CASSLSALNTEALF.

The chain joins TRBV19 to TRBJ2-6; no clear D. This CDR3 region has 15 residues. The germline CDR1 and CDR2 sequences are LNHDA and SQIVND (reference sequence). Deletions cut 10 bases from V and 0 bases from J, with 13 bases between. The DNA for the CDR3 is TGTGCCACCACGAGCAGACGCTCTGGGGCCAACGTCCTGACTTTC. It specifies CATTSRRSGANVLTF.

The chain has TRBV5-1 and TRBJ2-7; TRBD2 might be the D (6 bases). CDR1 is SGHRS, CDR2 YFSETQ, per germline. This CDR3 region has 13 residues. V was clipped by 4 bases and J by 3 bases, with 11 bases between them. CDR3 amino acids: CASSRGTNYEQYF. CDR3 in DNA: TGCGCCAGCAGCCGGGGGACCAACTACGAGCAGTACTTC.

The chain links TRBV5-1 to TRBJ2-7; TRBD1 agrees at 9 bases. CDR1 is SGHRS and CDR2 is YFSETQ in the germline V gene. There are 15 residues in the CDR3. V lost 5 bases and J lost 0; bases outside the gene matches: 6. The CDR3, as DNA: TGCGCCAGCAGGTTTGGGACAGGGAGCTCCTACGAGCAGTACTTC. Residues: CASRFGTGSSYEQYF.

For the CDR3, the DNA is TGTGCCAGCAGCTTAGCTCCGGGACAGGGGCGAGGGGAGACCCAGTACTTC. Its protein product is CASSLAPGQGRGETQYF. The rearrangement uses TRBV7-2 and TRBJ2-5; the match to TRBD1 covers 10 bases. The CDR3 length is 17 residues. Losses at the gene ends were 0 bases for V and 5 bases for J; bases not matched to a gene: 9. Per germline, CDR1 SGHTA and CDR2 FQGNSA.

V is TRBV20-1 and J is TRBJ2-1; maybe TRBD2 (5 bases). This CDR3 has 11 amino acids. V was trimmed by 5 bases and J by 7 bases, leaving 9 bases between them. Germline loops: CDR1 DFQATT, CDR2 SNEGSKA (reference sequence). CDR3 DNA: TGCAGTGCTCACGGGGTTAATGAGCAGTTCTTC. Encoded protein: CSAHGVNEQFF.

The sample holds many counts of this clonotype. The J gene is TRBJ1-1, the V gene TRBV14; no clear D. Germline loops: CDR1 SGHDN, CDR2 FVKESK. The germline V and J ends were trimmed by 0 bases and 2 bases, with 4 bases remaining between them. This CDR3 comprises 13 residues. The CDR3 is CASSQEGNTEAFF. The CDR3 bases are TGTGCCAGCAGCCAAGAGGGCAACACTGAAGCTTTCTTT.

The sample holds many counts of this clonotype. This chain connects TRBV6-5 to TRBJ1-2; D is unclear. Trimming shortened V by 4 bases and J by 0 bases, and 3 bases separated the two germline ends. The CDR3 is made up of 12 amino acids. Per germline, CDR1 MNHEY and CDR2 SVGAGI. The CDR3 bases are TGTGCCAGCAGTTCTCCTAACTATGGCTACACCTTC. Protein sequence: CASSSPNYGYTF.

This clonotype was found many times. The chain links TRBV14 to TRBJ2-1; tentatively, D is TRBD2 (6 bases). Looked up from germline, CDR1 is SGHDN and CDR2 is FVKESK. CDR3 length: 16 residues. The V end lost 5 bases, the J end lost 1 base, and 15 bases lay between the germline ends. The CDR3 nucleotides are TGTGCCAGCAGCAAATCAGGAGGGAGTTCCTACAATGAGCAGTTCTTC. Translated, it gives CASSKSGGSSYNEQFF. Complete variable domain (other parts from reference TRBV14 and TRBJ2-1): EAGVTQFPSHSVIEKGQTVTLRCDPISGHDNLYWYRRVMGKEIKFLLHFVKESKQDESGMPNNRFLAERTGGTYSTLKVQPAELEDSGVYFCASSKSGGSSYNEQFFGPGTRLTVL.

The chain joins TRBV19 to TRBJ1-5; D might be TRBD1 (5 bases). Between the trimmed V and J ends, which lost 5 bases and 5 bases, there was a span of 13 bases. Germline V gene sequence: CDR1 LNHDA, CDR2 SQIVND (reference sequence). This CDR3 region has 14 residues. CDR3 residues: CASSGGGFDQPQHF. The DNA of the CDR3 is TGTGCCAGTAGTGGGGGAGGGTTTGATCAGCCCCAGCATTTT.

A remark on this clonotype: The conserved closing phenylalanine or tryptophan is absent in this CDR3, likely reflecting a read error. The CDR3 sequence: CASSQDSSHQPQHL. CDR3 DNA sequence: TGTGCCAGCAGCCAGGACAGCTCTCATCAGCCCCAGCATCTT. The chain is built from TRBV7-2 and TRBJ1-5, with a weak D call TRBD1 (6 bases). The germline V gene has CDR1 SGHTA and CDR2 FQGNSA. The CDR3 runs to 14 residues. V was clipped by 5 bases and J by 5 bases, with 13 bases between them.

The sample holds many counts of this clonotype. The chain carries TRBV7-9 and TRBJ2-7; 9 bases fit TRBD2. The CDR3 loop spans 15 amino acids. Losses at the gene ends were 4 bases for V and 0 bases for J; bases not matched to a gene: 4. Germline V gene sequence: CDR1 SEHNR, CDR2 FQNEAQ (reference sequence). CDR3 sequence: CASSSRLAASYEQYF. The CDR3 region has the DNA TGTGCCAGCAGCTCTAGACTAGCGGCCTCCTACGAGCAGTACTTC.

This clonotype was detected ten times or more. This chain connects TRBV29-1 to TRBJ1-2, with 7 bases aligning to TRBD1. The V gene end was trimmed by 4 bases and the J gene end by 4 bases; junction bases not matched to a gene: 3. This CDR3 is 12 amino acids long. CDR1 and CDR2 from the germline V gene are SQVTM and ANQGSEA. CDR3 sequence (DNA): TGCAGCGTTGGGGACAGCACCTATGGCTACACCTTC. Protein: CSVGDSTYGYTF.

V and J are TRBV2 and TRBJ1-1; no definite D call. The V gene's germline CDR1 is SNHLY and CDR2 FYNNEI. Deletions cut 2 bases from V and 7 bases from J, with 11 bases between. The CDR3 is 13 residues long. Here the CDR3 DNA reads TGTGCCAGCAGTGAATCATGGTTACTTGAAGCTTTCTTT. It yields the protein CASSESWLLEAFF.

The CDR3 spells CASTATGTANYGYTF. In nucleotides, the CDR3 is TGCGCCAGCACAGCCACAGGGACGGCTAACTATGGCTACACCTTC. This chain uses TRBV10-2 with TRBJ1-2; weak D call: TRBD1 (6 bases). The V end was cut by 7 bases, the J end by 0 bases, with 15 bases between. This CDR3 is 15 amino acids long. Germline assignment: CDR1 WSHSY and CDR2 SAAADI.

V is TRBV5-1 and J is TRBJ1-4; possibly TRBD1 for D (6 bases). Trimming pared 5 bases from V and 0 bases from J, leaving 17 bases between. This CDR3 spans 17 amino acids. Looked up from germline, CDR1 is SGHRS and CDR2 is YFSETQ. This CDR3 is CASSSLTGAATNEKLFF. The DNA of the CDR3 is TGCGCCAGCAGTTCTCTGACAGGCGCTGCAACTAATGAAAAACTGTTTTTT.

This chain connects TRBV24-1 to TRBJ2-7, with TRBD1 as a possible D gene (5 bases). Germline V lookup: CDR1 KGHDR, CDR2 SFDVKD. V shed 4 bases and J shed 5 bases, with 14 bases lying between them. The CDR3 has 14 residues. CDR3 protein: CATSEKGKTDEQYF. Written as DNA, the CDR3 is TGTGCCACCAGTGAGAAGGGGAAGACCGACGAGCAGTACTTC.

The V gene is TRBV5-8, the J gene TRBJ1-4, with D possibly being TRBD1 (5 bases). In germline, CDR1 is SGHTS, CDR2 YDEGEE. V was clipped by 8 bases and J by 5 bases, with 13 bases between them. CDR3 length equals 13 residues. The chain's CDR3 is CASFGAVNEKLFF. CDR3 bases: TGTGCCAGTTTCGGGGCAGTAAATGAAAAACTGTTTTTT.